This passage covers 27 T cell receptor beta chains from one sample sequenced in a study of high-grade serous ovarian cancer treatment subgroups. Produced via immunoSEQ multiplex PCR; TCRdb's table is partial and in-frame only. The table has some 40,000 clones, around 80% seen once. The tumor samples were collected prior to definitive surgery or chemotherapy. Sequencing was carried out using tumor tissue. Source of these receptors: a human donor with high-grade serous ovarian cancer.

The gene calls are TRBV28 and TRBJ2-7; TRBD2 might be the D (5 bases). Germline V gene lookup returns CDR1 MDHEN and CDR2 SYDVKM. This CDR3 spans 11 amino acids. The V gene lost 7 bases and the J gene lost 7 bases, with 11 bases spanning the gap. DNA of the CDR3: TGTGCCAGCACGCTGGGGAGTGAGCAGTACTTC. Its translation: CASTLGSEQYF.

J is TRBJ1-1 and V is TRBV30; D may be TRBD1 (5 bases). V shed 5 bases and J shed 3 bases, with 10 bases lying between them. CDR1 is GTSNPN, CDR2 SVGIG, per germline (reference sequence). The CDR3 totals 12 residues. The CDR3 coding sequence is TGTGCCTGGGACGCGGGGGACACTGAAGCTTTCTTT. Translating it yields CAWDAGDTEAFF.

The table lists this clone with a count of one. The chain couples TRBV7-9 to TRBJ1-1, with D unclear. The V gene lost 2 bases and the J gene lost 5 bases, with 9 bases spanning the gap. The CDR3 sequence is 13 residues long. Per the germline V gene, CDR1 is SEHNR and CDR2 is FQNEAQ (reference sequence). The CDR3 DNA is TGTGCCAGCAGCTTATACCCCGGGACTGAAGCTTTCTTT. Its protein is CASSLYPGTEAFF.

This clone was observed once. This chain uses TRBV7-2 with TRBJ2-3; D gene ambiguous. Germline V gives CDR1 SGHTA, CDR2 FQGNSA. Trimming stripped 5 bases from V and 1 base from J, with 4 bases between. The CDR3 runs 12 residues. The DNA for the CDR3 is TGTGCCAGCAGCGCGGGCACAGATACGCAGTATTTT. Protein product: CASSAGTDTQYF.

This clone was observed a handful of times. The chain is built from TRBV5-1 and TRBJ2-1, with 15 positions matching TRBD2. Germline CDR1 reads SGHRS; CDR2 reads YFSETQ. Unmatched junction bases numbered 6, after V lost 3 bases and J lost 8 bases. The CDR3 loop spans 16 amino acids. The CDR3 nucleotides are TGCGCCAGCAGCTCGGGACTAGCGGGAGGTAGCGATGAGCAGTTCTTC. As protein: CASSSGLAGGSDEQFF.

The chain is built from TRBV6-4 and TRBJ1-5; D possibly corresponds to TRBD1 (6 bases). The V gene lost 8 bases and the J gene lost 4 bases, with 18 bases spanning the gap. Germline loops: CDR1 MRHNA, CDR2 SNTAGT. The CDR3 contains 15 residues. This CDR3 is CASVIPGQMNQPQHF. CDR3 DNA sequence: TGTGCCAGCGTCATACCGGGACAAATGAATCAGCCCCAGCATTTT.

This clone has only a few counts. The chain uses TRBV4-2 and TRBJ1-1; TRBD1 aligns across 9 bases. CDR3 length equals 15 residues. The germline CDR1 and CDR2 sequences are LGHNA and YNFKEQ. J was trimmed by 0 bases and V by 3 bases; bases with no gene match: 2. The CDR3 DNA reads TGTGCCAGCAGCCAGGGGACAGGGATGAACACTGAAGCTTTCTTT. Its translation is CASSQGTGMNTEAFF.

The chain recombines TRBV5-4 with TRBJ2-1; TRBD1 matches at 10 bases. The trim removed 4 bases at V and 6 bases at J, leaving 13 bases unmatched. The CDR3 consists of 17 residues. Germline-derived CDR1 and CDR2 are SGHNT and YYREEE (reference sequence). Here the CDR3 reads CASSPLPGQGIANEQFF. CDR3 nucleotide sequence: TGTGCCAGCAGCCCCTTACCGGGACAGGGGATCGCCAATGAGCAGTTCTTC. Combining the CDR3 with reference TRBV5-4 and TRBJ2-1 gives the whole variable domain ETGVTQSPTHLIKTRGQQVTLRCSSQSGHNTVSWYQQALGQGPQFIFQYYREEENGRGNFPPRFSGLQFPNYSSELNVNALELDDSALYLCASSPLPGQGIANEQFFGPGTRLTVL.

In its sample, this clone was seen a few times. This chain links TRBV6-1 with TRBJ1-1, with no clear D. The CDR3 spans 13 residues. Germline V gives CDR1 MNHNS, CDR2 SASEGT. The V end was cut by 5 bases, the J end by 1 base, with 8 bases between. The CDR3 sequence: CASSPAGNTEAFF. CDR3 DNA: TGTGCCAGCAGTCCGGCGGGGAACACTGAAGCTTTCTTT.

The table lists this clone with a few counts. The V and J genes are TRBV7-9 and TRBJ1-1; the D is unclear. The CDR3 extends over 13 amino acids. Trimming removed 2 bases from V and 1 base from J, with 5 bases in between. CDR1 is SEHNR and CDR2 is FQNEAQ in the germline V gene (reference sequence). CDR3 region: CASSLTPNTEAFF. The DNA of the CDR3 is TGTGCCAGCAGCTTAACTCCGAACACTGAAGCTTTCTTT.

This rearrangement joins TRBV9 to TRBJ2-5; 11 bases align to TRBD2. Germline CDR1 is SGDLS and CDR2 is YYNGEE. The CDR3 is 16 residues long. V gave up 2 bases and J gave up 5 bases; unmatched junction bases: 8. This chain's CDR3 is CASSVGSGRALETQYF. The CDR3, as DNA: TGTGCCAGCAGCGTTGGTAGCGGGAGGGCCTTGGAGACCCAGTACTTC. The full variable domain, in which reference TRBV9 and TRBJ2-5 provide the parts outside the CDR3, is DSGVTQTPKHLITATGQRVTLRCSPRSGDLSVYWYQQSLDQGLQFLIQYYNGEERAKGNILERFSAQQFPDLHSELNLSSLELGDSALYFCASSVGSGRALETQYFGPGTRLLVL.

The chain's CDR3 is CASRWRGADGYTF. In DNA, the CDR3 is TGTGCCAGTAGGTGGAGGGGCGCCGATGGCTACACCTTC. The chain uses TRBV19 and TRBJ1-2, with a tentative D call TRBD1 (5 bases). V shed 6 bases and J shed 6 bases, with 14 bases lying between them. The CDR3 loop spans 13 amino acids. The germline V gene has CDR1 LNHDA and CDR2 SQIVND (reference sequence).

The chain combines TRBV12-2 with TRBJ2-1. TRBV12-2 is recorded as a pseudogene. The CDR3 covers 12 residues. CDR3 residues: CASRPNCNEQFF. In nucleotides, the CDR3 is TGTGCAAGTCGCCCGAATTGTAATGAGCAGTTCTTC.

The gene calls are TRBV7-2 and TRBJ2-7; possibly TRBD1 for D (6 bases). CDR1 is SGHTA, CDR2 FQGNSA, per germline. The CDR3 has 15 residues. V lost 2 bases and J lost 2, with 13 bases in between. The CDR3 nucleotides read TGTGCCAGCAGCTTAACTCAGGGGACCCCCTACGAGCAGTACTTC. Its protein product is CASSLTQGTPYEQYF.

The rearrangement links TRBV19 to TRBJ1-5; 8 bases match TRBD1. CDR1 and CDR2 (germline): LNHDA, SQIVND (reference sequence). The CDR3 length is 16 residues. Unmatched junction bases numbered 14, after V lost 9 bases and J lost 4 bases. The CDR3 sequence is CASHSGGGGSNQPQHF. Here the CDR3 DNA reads TGTGCCAGCCATTCAGGGGGCGGGGGGTCAAATCAGCCCCAGCATTTT.

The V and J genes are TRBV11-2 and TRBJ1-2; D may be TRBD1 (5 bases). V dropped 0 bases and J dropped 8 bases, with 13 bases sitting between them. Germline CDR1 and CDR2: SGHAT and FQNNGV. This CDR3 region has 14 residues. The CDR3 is CASSLESGQDGYTF. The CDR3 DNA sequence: TGTGCCAGCAGCTTAGAGTCGGGGCAGGACGGCTACACCTTC.

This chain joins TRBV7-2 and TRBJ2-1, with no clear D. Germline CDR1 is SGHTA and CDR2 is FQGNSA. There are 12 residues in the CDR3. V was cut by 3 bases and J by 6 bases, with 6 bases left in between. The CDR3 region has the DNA TGTGCCAGCAGCTTCGGTCCCAATGAGCAGTTCTTC. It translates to CASSFGPNEQFF. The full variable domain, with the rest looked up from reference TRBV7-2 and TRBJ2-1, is GAGVSQSPSNKVTEKGKDVELRCDPISGHTALYWYRQSLGQGLEFLIYFQGNSAPDKSGLPSDRFSAERTGGSVSTLTIQRTQQEDSAVYLCASSFGPNEQFFGPGTRLTVL.

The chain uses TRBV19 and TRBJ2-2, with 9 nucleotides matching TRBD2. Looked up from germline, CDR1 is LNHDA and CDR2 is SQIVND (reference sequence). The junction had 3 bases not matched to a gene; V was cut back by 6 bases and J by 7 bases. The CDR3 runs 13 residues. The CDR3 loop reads CASSSLAGGELFF. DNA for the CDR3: TGTGCCAGTAGCTCACTAGCGGGCGGGGAGCTGTTTTTT.

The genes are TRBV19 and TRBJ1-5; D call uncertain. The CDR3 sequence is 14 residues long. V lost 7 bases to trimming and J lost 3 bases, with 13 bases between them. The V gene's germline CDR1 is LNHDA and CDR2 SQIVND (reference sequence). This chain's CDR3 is CASTPDGNNQPQHF. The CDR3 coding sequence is TGTGCCAGTACCCCGGACGGGAACAATCAGCCCCAGCATTTT.

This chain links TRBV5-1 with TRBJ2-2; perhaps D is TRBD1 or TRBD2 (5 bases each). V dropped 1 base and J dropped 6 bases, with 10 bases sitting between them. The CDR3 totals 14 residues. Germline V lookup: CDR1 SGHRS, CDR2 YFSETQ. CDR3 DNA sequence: TGCGCCAGCAGCTTGACCGGGGCCCCCGGGGAGCTGTTTTTT. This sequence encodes CASSLTGAPGELFF.

The CDR3 DNA sequence: TGTGCCAGCAGCTGGTCGACACTCCCCCTTCAGCCCCAGCATTTT. Translated, it gives CASSWSTLPLQPQHF. The rearrangement links TRBV5-8 to TRBJ1-5; D is ambiguous. CDR3 size: 15 residues. In germline, CDR1 is SGHTS, CDR2 YDEGEE. Trimming took off 3 bases at V and 6 bases at J, with 16 bases between the two ends.

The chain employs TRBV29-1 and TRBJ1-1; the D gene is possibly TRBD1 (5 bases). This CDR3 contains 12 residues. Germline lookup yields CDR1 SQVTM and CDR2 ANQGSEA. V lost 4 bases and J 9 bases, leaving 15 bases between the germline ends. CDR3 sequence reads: CSVVVQGRKAFF. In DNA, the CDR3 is TGCAGCGTTGTCGTCCAGGGCCGTAAAGCTTTCTTT. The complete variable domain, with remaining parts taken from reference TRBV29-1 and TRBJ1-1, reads SAVISQKPSRDICQRGTSLTIQCQVDSQVTMMFWYRQQPGQSLTLIATANQGSEATYESGFVIDKFPISRPNLTFSTLTVSNMSPEDSSIYLCSVVVQGRKAFFGQGTRLTVV.

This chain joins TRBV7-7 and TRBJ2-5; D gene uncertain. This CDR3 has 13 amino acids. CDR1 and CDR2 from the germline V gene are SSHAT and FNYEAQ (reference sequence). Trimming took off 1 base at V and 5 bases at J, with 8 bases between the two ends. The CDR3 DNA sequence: TGTGCCAGCAGCTTAGGAGTTGCGGAGACCCAGTACTTC. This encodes CASSLGVAETQYF.

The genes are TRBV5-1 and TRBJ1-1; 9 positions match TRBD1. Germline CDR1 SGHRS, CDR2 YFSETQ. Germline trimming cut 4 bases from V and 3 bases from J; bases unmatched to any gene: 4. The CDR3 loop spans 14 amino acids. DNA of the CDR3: TGCGCCAGCAGCGGGACAGGGCCCCACACTGAAGCTTTCTTT. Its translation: CASSGTGPHTEAFF.

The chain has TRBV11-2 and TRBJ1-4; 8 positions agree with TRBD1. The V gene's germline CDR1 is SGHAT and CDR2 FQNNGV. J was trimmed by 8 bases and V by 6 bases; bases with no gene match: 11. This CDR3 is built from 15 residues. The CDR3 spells CASRLTGGRGEKLFF. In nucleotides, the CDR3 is TGTGCCAGCAGACTCACAGGGGGGAGAGGCGAAAAACTGTTTTTT.

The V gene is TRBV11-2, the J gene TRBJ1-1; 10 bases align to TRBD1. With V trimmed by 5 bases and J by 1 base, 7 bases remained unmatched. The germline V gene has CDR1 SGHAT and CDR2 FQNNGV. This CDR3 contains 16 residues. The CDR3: CASSPTRQGANTEAFF. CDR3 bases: TGTGCCAGCAGCCCCACTCGACAGGGGGCGAACACTGAAGCTTTCTTT.

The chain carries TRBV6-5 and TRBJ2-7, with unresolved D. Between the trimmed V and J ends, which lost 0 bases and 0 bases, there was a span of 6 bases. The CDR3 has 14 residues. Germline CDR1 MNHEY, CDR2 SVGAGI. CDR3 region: CASSYSRSSYEQYF. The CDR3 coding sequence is TGTGCCAGCAGTTACTCAAGGAGCTCCTACGAGCAGTACTTC.